The clone carrying this T cell receptor beta chain was detected ten times or more. The antigen is not known. A 10-nucleotide random UMI tagged transcripts in template-switch 5'RACE cDNA synthesis. In TCRdb, the 5' RACE reads were re-called with MiXCR into one record per CDR3 protein. The sample lists under 75,000 distinct CDR3 sequences, about 3% occurring once. This sample is drawn from a study of neurological immune-mediated disorders. Regarding the study as a whole: The study phylogenetically grouped the repertoires of 18 of 34 multiple sclerosis patients into one related-CDR3 cluster, a possible signature. Association with the multiple sclerosis repertoire cluster was not found for any clinical or MRI feature.

V was pared by 6 bases and J by 6 bases, with 11 bases of the junction left unmatched. CDR3 length: 14 residues. Germline V CDR1 and CDR2: DFQATT, SNEGSKA (reference sequence). This TCR was recovered from a woman aged 45-65 years with multiple sclerosis. Sequenced input: PBMCs. The gene calls are TRBV20-1 and TRBJ2-1, with 7 bases that match TRBD2. The CDR3 sequence: CSARLTGGFNEQFF. The CDR3 DNA follows: TGCAGTGCCCGCCTTACGGGAGGATTCAATGAGCAGTTCTTC.